The 17 T cell receptor beta chains reported below all come from one sample, sequenced in a study of blood T cells in healthy people across ages. For the second PCR, which ran for 7 to 11 cycles, a sample-barcoded 5' primer and a J-beta primer mix were used. Each CDR3 protein is one row after TCRdb ran MiXCR on the 5' RACE reads. The sample carries about 640,000 distinct CDR3 sequences, less than 35% recorded once. The sample consisted of blood. The receptors shown here come from an elderly woman in good health.

This clonotype has more than one count but fewer than ten. The chain carries TRBV11-3 and TRBJ2-2, with D perhaps matching TRBD1 or TRBD2 (6 bases each). Germline-derived CDR1 and CDR2 are SGHNT and YENEEA. The ends were cut back, 5 bases at V and 4 bases at J, with 17 bases in the middle. The CDR3 totals 16 residues. The CDR3 loop is CASSPYRGAGTGELFF. The DNA for the CDR3 is TGTGCCAGCAGCCCCTATAGGGGGGCGGGCACCGGGGAGCTGTTTTTT. The variable domain in full, with the rest retrieved from reference TRBV11-3 and TRBJ2-2, is EAGVVQSPRYKIIEKKQPVAFWCNPISGHNTLYWYLQNLGQGPELLIRYENEEAVDDSQLPKDRFSAERLKGVDSTLKIQPAELGDSAVYLCASSPYRGAGTGELFFGEGSRLTVL.

The rearrangement links TRBV7-3 to TRBJ1-1, with a weak D call TRBD1 (5 bases). Germline-derived CDR1 and CDR2 are SGHTA and FQGTGA. This CDR3 comprises 17 residues. The V gene lost 1 base and the J gene lost 1 base, with 16 bases spanning the gap. CDR3 residues: CASSLKAQGLGNTEAFF. In DNA, the CDR3 is TGTGCCAGCAGCTTAAAGGCCCAGGGACTTGGGAACACTGAAGCTTTCTTT.

The table lists this clonotype with a few counts. The gene calls are TRBV6-6 and TRBJ1-2, with TRBD1 matching 12 bases. The CDR3 has 15 amino acids. V was clipped by 11 bases and J by 5 bases; unmatched bases: 12. Per the germline V gene, CDR1 is MNHNY and CDR2 is SVGAGI (reference sequence). CDR3 sequence reads: CAGGQGASVSYGYTF. The CDR3 bases are TGTGCCGGGGGACAGGGGGCTAGTGTCAGTTATGGCTACACCTTC.

In its sample, this clonotype was seen a few times. The chain combines TRBV9 with TRBJ1-1, with D hard to call. Trimming shortened V by 2 bases and J by 0 bases, and 8 bases separated the two germline ends. Germline loops: CDR1 SGDLS, CDR2 YYNGEE. The CDR3 length is 14 residues. CDR3 sequence (DNA): TGTGCCAGCAGCGTTCTGGGCATGAACACTGAAGCTTTCTTT. As protein: CASSVLGMNTEAFF.

This clonotype was counted a single time. The chain carries TRBV5-4 and TRBJ1-1; D might be TRBD1 (5 bases). Germline assignment: CDR1 SGHNT and CDR2 YYREEE (reference sequence). Trimming removed 4 bases from V and 4 bases from J, with 20 bases in between. The CDR3 is 16 amino acids. The CDR3 sequence: CASSLTLGRLTTEAFF. CDR3 coding DNA: TGTGCCAGCAGCCTTACATTGGGACGTCTTACCACTGAAGCTTTCTTT.

This clonotype came up many times. An end of the junction differs from the germline gene, which may be a read error. The V call is TRBV5-1, the J call TRBJ1-4; 7 bases map to TRBD1. CDR1 is SGHRS and CDR2 is YFSETQ in the germline V gene. This CDR3 has 13 residues. CDR3 DNA: TGTGCCAGCAGCCCCGACAGGGTTGAAAAACTGTTTTTT. This sequence encodes CASSPDRVEKLFF.

V and J are TRBV5-1 and TRBJ1-2; possible D gene TRBD1, 5 bases. V dropped 4 bases and J dropped 4 bases, with 11 bases sitting between them. The CDR3 totals 13 residues. From germline, CDR1 is SGHRS and CDR2 YFSETQ. The DNA of the CDR3 is TGCGCCAGCAGCGTGACAGACCTCTATGGCTACACCTTC. It specifies CASSVTDLYGYTF.

This clonotype came up many times. The chain joins TRBV20-1 to TRBJ2-3, with 15 bases identical to TRBD2. The ends lost 6 bases at V and 2 bases at J; junction bases unmatched: 9. This CDR3 spans 17 amino acids. In germline, CDR1 is DFQATT, CDR2 SNEGSKA (reference sequence). CDR3 sequence (DNA): TGCAGTGCCGGGGGGACTAGCGGGGGGTCCGACACAGATACGCAGTATTTT. Translating it yields CSAGGTSGGSDTDTQYF.

This clonotype was observed many times. This sequence joins TRBV5-1 and TRBJ2-7, with TRBD1 matching over 7 bases. CDR1 and CDR2 from the germline V gene are SGHRS and YFSETQ. With 5 bases clipped from V and 7 bases from J, the junction kept 15 bases outside the gene matches. CDR3 length equals 15 residues. This CDR3 is CASRLDRASNWEQYF. The CDR3 DNA is TGCGCCAGCAGACTTGACAGGGCTTCCAATTGGGAGCAGTACTTC.

This clonotype was recorded at least ten times. Here the CDR3 reads CASSTGSNYQPQHF. Here the CDR3 DNA reads TGTGCCAGCAGCACAGGGAGCAACTATCAGCCCCAGCATTTT. The V gene is TRBV12-3 or TRBV12-4, the J gene TRBJ1-5, with D possibly TRBD1 on 6 matching bases. Trimming shortened V by 6 bases and J by 5 bases, and 14 bases separated the two germline ends. This CDR3 is built from 14 residues.

V is TRBV7-6 and J is TRBJ1-1, with 8 positions matching TRBD1. After removal of 6 bases from V and 8 bases from J, the junction contained 11 bases not matched to a gene. This CDR3 has 14 amino acids. Germline lookup yields CDR1 SGHVS and CDR2 FNYEAQ. CDR3 sequence (DNA): TGTGCCAGCAGTCGCCGGGACAGGCCCACCGAAGCTTTCTTT. Translating gives CASSRRDRPTEAFF.

This clonotype was observed at least ten times. The CDR3 coding sequence is TGCGCCAGCAGCTTTAACGGGGTTCAAGAGACCCAGTACTTC. Amino acid sequence: CASSFNGVQETQYF. V usage is TRBV5-1 and J usage is TRBJ2-5; D is perhaps TRBD2 (5 bases). The CDR3 contains 14 residues. V was cut by 2 bases and J by 2 bases, with 10 bases left in between. Germline loops: CDR1 SGHRS, CDR2 YFSETQ.

In its sample, this clonotype was seen many times. The CDR3: CASRGGRGNSPLHF. As DNA, the CDR3 is TGTGCCAGTCGTGGAGGCAGGGGCAATTCACCCCTCCACTTT. The V call is TRBV28, the J call TRBJ1-6; the D gene is possibly TRBD1 (6 bases). The V gene's germline CDR1 is MDHEN and CDR2 SYDVKM. The CDR3 totals 14 residues. The V end lost 9 bases, the J end lost 7 bases, and 16 bases lay between the germline ends.

About this clonotype: A read error is possible here, since a much larger clone lies one base away. The chain's CDR3 is CASSYRTSGVNYNEQYF. The CDR3 DNA reads TGTGCCAGCAGTTACCGGACTAGCGGGGTCAACTACAATGAGCAGTACTTC. The rearrangement joins TRBV6-2 or TRBV6-3 to TRBJ2-5, with 12 nucleotides matching TRBD2. Germline trimming cut 2 bases from V and 11 bases from J; bases unmatched to any gene: 15. The germline V gene has CDR1 MNHEY and CDR2 SVGEGT. This CDR3 contains 17 residues.

In this sample, this clonotype turned up many times. This rearrangement joins TRBV5-6 to TRBJ1-2; D gene uncertain. With 1 base removed from V and 5 bases from J, the gap between germline ends came to 15 bases. From germline, CDR1 is SGHDT and CDR2 YYEEEE. The CDR3 covers 15 residues. CDR3 sequence (DNA): TGTGCCAGCAGCTTGACCCCGGACGTCTCATATGGCTACACCTTC. Translating it yields CASSLTPDVSYGYTF. Full variable domain (missing parts from reference TRBV5-6 and TRBJ1-2): DAGVTQSPTHLIKTRGQQVTLRCSPKSGHDTVSWYQQALGQGPQFIFQYYEEEERQRGNFPDRFSGHQFPNYSSELNVNALLLGDSALYLCASSLTPDVSYGYTFGSGTRLTVV.

This clonotype was picked up many times. V usage is TRBV12-3 or TRBV12-4 and J usage is TRBJ2-3; the match to TRBD2 covers 9 bases. With 6 bases clipped from V and 8 bases from J, the junction kept 18 bases outside the gene matches. CDR3 length: 17 residues. CDR3 nucleotide sequence: TGTGCCAGCAGCCCGATTCGGCGGGCGGGGGGGCCGAGTACGCAGTATTTT. This codes for CASSPIRRAGGPSTQYF.

This clonotype was seen ten or more times. The gene calls are TRBV5-1 and TRBJ2-5, with D perhaps matching TRBD1 (6 bases). Germline loops: CDR1 SGHRS, CDR2 YFSETQ. V lost 3 bases and J 4 bases, leaving 16 bases between the germline ends. The CDR3 is 15 residues long. Written as DNA, the CDR3 is TGCGCCAGCAGCTCTACCGGACAGAGATCAGAGACCCAGTACTTC. This codes for CASSSTGQRSETQYF.